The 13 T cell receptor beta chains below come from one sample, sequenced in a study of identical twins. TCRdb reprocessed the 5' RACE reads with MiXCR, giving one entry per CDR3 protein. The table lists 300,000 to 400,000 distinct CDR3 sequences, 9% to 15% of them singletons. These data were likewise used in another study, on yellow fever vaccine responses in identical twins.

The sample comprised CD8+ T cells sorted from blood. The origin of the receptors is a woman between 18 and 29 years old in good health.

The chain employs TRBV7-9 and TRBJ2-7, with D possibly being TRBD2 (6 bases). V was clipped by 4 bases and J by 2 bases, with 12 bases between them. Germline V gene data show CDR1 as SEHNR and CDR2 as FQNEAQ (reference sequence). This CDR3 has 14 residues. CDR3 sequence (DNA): TGTGCCAGCAGCTGGGCGGACTATCCCTACGAGCAGTACTTC. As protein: CASSWADYPYEQYF. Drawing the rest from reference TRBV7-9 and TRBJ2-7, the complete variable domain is DTGVSQNPRHKITKRGQNVTFRCDPISEHNRLYWYRQTLGQGPEFLTYFQNEAQLEKSRLLSDRFSAERPKGSFSTLEIQRTEQGDSAMYLCASSWADYPYEQYFGPGTRLTVT.

The CDR3 DNA reads TGCAGCGTTGGTTCCTATAGCTCCTACAATGAGCAGTTCTTC. Its translation is CSVGSYSSYNEQFF. The rearrangement links TRBV29-1 to TRBJ2-1, with D uncertain. Germline assignment: CDR1 SQVTM and CDR2 ANQGSEA. Trimming removed 4 bases from V and 0 bases from J, with 10 bases in between. There are 14 residues in the CDR3.

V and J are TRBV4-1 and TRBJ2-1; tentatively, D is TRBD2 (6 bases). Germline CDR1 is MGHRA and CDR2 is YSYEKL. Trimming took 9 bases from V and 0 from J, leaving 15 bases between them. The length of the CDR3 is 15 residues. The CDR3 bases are TGCGCCAGTAACCTAGCGAGTAGCTCCTACAATGAGCAGTTCTTC. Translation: CASNLASSSYNEQFF.

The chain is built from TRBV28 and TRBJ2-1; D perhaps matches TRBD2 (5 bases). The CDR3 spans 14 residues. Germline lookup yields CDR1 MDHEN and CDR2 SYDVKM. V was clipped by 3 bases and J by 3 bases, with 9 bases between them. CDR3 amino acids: CASSFSDFYNEQFF. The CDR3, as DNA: TGTGCCAGCAGTTTTAGCGACTTCTACAATGAGCAGTTCTTC.

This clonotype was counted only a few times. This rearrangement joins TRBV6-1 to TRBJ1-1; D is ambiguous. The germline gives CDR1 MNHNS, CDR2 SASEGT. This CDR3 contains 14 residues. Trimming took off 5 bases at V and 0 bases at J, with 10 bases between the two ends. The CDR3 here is CASSPRRLNTEAFF. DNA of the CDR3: TGTGCCAGCAGTCCGCGGAGATTGAACACTGAAGCTTTCTTT.

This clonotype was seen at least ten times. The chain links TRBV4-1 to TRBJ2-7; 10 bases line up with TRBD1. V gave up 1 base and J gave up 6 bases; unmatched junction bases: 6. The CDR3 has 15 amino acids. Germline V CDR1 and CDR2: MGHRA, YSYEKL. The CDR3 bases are TGCGCCAGCAGCCAAGCGGGGACAGGGGTAAGCGAGCAGTACTTC. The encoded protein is CASSQAGTGVSEQYF.

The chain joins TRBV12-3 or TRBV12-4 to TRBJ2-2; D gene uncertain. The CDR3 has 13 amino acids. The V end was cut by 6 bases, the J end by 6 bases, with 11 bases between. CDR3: CASSDIVAGELFF. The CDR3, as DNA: TGTGCCAGCAGCGACATTGTAGCCGGGGAGCTGTTTTTT.

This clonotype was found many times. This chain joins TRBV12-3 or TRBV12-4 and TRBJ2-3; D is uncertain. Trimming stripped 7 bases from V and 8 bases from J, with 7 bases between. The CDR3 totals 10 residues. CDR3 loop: CASMLRTQYF. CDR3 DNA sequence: TGTGCCAGCATGCTTCGTACGCAGTATTTT.

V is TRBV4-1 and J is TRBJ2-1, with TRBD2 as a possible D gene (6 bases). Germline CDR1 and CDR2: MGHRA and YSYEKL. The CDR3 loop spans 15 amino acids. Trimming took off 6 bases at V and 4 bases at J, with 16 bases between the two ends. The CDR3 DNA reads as TGCGCCAGCAGAAACGGGACTCCGTCGTACAATGAGCAGTTCTTC. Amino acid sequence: CASRNGTPSYNEQFF.

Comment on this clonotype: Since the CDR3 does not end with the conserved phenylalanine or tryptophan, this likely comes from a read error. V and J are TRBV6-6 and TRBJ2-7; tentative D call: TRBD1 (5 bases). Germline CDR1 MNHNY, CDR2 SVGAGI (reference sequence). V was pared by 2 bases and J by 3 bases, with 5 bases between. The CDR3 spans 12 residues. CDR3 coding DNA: TGTGCCAGCAGTTACGACAGCTACGAGCAGTACGCC. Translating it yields CASSYDSYEQYA.

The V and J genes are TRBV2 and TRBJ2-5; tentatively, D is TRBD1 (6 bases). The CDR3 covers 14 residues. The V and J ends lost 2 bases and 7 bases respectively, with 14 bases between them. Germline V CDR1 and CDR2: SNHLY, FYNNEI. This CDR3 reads CASSEPRGVGTQYF. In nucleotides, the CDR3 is TGTGCCAGCAGTGAACCCAGGGGTGTCGGGACCCAGTACTTC.

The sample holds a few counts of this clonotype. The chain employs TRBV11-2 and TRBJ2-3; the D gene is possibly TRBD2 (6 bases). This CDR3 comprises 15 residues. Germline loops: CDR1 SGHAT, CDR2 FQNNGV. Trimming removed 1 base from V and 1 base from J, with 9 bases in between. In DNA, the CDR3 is TGTGCCAGCAGCTTAGTCGGGGGACGCACAGATACGCAGTATTTT. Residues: CASSLVGGRTDTQYF.

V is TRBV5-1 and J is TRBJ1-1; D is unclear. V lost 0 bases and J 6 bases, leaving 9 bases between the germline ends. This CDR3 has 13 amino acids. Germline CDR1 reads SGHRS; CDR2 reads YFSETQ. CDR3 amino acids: CASSLGEAPEAFF. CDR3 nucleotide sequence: TGCGCCAGCAGCTTGGGTGAGGCACCTGAAGCTTTCTTT.